Below are 5 T cell receptor beta chains sequenced from a single sample in a study of T cell changes during pregnancy in multiple sclerosis. Assay: immunoSEQ multiplex PCR; the TCRdb copy retains only in-frame clones and omits some. The table has about 54,000 clones, 91% seen once. Sample: peripheral blood, taken after pregnancy. These receptor sequences come from a female donor in good health, enrolled as a control in a pregnancy study.

This chain uses TRBV5-4 with TRBJ1-2; tentative D call: TRBD1 (6 bases). V dropped 4 bases and J dropped 5 bases, with 12 bases sitting between them. The CDR3 sequence is 13 residues long. Germline V gene data show CDR1 as SGHNT and CDR2 as YYREEE (reference sequence). CDR3 loop: CASSGTFTYGYTF. In nucleotides, the CDR3 is TGTGCCAGCAGCGGGACATTTACGTATGGCTACACCTTC.

Here the CDR3 DNA reads TGTGCCAGCAGTGTAACCGGGACTAGTAATCGGGAGCTGTTTTTT. As protein: CASSVTGTSNRELFF. This chain connects TRBV6-6 to TRBJ2-2; the match to TRBD2 covers 8 bases. CDR1 and CDR2 from the germline V gene are MNHNY and SVGAGI (reference sequence). The length of the CDR3 is 15 residues. Trimming removed 5 bases from V and 9 bases from J; junction bases left unmatched: 11.

V usage is TRBV19 and J usage is TRBJ2-6; 10 nucleotides line up with TRBD1. Germline assignment: CDR1 LNHDA and CDR2 SQIVND (reference sequence). The CDR3 is made up of 17 amino acids. The ends lost 3 bases at V and 1 base at J; junction bases unmatched: 3. CDR3 DNA sequence: TGTGCCAGTAGTATGGGACAGGGGAGGTCTGGGGCCAACGTCCTGACTTTC. Translation: CASSMGQGRSGANVLTF.

The count of this clone is one. The V call is TRBV7-8, the J call TRBJ2-3; TRBD2 agrees at 13 bases. Trimming took 5 bases from V and 2 from J; bases not matched to a gene: 4. This CDR3 contains 16 residues. CDR1 is SGHVS and CDR2 is FQNEAQ in the germline V gene. The CDR3 sequence: CASSPGLAGITDTQYF. The CDR3 region has the DNA TGTGCCAGCAGCCCGGGACTAGCGGGGATCACAGATACGCAGTATTTT. The complete variable domain, with remaining parts taken from reference TRBV7-8 and TRBJ2-3, reads GAGVSQSPRYKVAKRGQDVALRCDPISGHVSLFWYQQALGQGPEFLTYFQNEAQLDKSGLPSDRFFAERPEGSVSTLKIQRTQQEDSAVYLCASSPGLAGITDTQYFGPGTRLTVL.

This clone occurred once. The chain recombines TRBV27 with TRBJ2-1, with 7 bases aligning to TRBD1. Looked up from germline, CDR1 is MNHEY and CDR2 is SMNVEV (reference sequence). After removal of 6 bases from V and 1 base from J, the junction contained 6 bases not matched to a gene. The CDR3 is made up of 15 amino acids. The CDR3, as DNA: TGTGCCAGCAGCCGGACAGGTCCTTCCTACAATGAGCAGTTCTTC. Encoded protein: CASSRTGPSYNEQFF.